The 23 T cell receptor beta chains presented below share a single source sample, sequenced in a study of shared clonotypes between healthy human individuals. Generated by immunoSEQ multiplex PCR, the TCRdb table keeps only in-frame clones and is missing some. The sample gives over 850,000 clones, 75% to 80% of which show up once; roughly 0.55% is in the top ten. The sample was memory CD4+ T cells from PBMCs. This sample's subset: CD45RA-negative fraction. Receptors were obtained from a man aged 18 to 30 in good health. Some clones in this sample may be carry-over from other donors' samples.

The chain uses TRBV7-2 and TRBJ2-7, with D tentatively TRBD2 (5 bases). CDR1 is SGHTA, CDR2 FQGNSA, per germline. The CDR3 contains 14 residues. Between the trimmed V and J ends, which lost 2 bases and 5 bases, there was a span of 13 bases. The CDR3 loop is CASSLRSSIDEQYF. Written as DNA, the CDR3 is TGTGCCAGCAGCTTAAGGTCTAGCATCGACGAGCAGTACTTC.

The CDR3, as DNA: TGTGCCAGCAGTTTATCGGGCGGTGGCTATGGCTACACCTTC. Translated, it gives CASSLSGGGYGYTF. The V and J genes are TRBV28 and TRBJ1-2; no clear D gene. V was pared by 1 base and J by 4 bases, with 10 bases between. Germline V gives CDR1 MDHEN, CDR2 SYDVKM. The CDR3 loop spans 14 amino acids.

The rearrangement links TRBV7-3 to TRBJ2-2; TRBD1 aligns across 9 bases. This CDR3 region has 18 residues. Trimming took 2 bases from V and 6 from J; bases not matched to a gene: 13. CDR1 SGHTA and CDR2 FQGTGA come from the germline V gene. The CDR3 region is CASSLLLGGTGLSGELFF. DNA for the CDR3: TGTGCCAGCAGCTTACTCCTTGGTGGGACAGGGCTGTCCGGGGAGCTGTTTTTT. The whole variable domain, remainder taken from reference TRBV7-3 and TRBJ2-2, is GAGVSQTPSNKVTEKGKYVELRCDPISGHTALYWYRQSLGQGPEFLIYFQGTGAADDSGLPNDRFFAVRPEGSVSTLKIQRTERGDSAVYLCASSLLLGGTGLSGELFFGEGSRLTVL.

Only one count was recorded for this clone. The chain couples TRBV5-1 to TRBJ1-5; maybe TRBD1 (6 bases). CDR3 length equals 15 residues. Trimming cost V 4 bases and J 0 bases, with 11 bases left between them. Germline V gene lookup returns CDR1 SGHRS and CDR2 YFSETQ. The CDR3 loop is CASSPDSSSNQPQHF. CDR3 bases: TGCGCCAGCAGCCCGGACAGCTCTAGCAATCAGCCCCAGCATTTT.

The chain joins TRBV28 to TRBJ1-1, with no clear D. This CDR3 spans 10 amino acids. Germline lookup yields CDR1 MDHEN and CDR2 SYDVKM. Trimming removed 11 bases from V and 7 bases from J, with 11 bases in between. CDR3 nucleotides: TGTGCCGCATGGGGAATTGAAGCTTTCTTT. Amino acids: CAAWGIEAFF.

This sequence joins TRBV27 and TRBJ2-5; TRBD2 matches at 14 bases. The V gene end was trimmed by 2 bases and the J gene end by 4 bases; junction bases not matched to a gene: 3. CDR3 length: 16 amino acids. Looked up from germline, CDR1 is MNHEY and CDR2 is SMNVEV (reference sequence). CDR3 sequence: CASSLGGTSGRETQYF. The CDR3 DNA reads as TGTGCCAGCAGTTTAGGGGGGACTAGCGGGAGAGAGACCCAGTACTTC.

The chain joins TRBV6-1 to TRBJ1-5, with no clear D. The germline V and J ends were trimmed by 1 base and 6 bases, with 7 bases remaining between them. This CDR3 is 13 amino acids long. CDR1 is MNHNS and CDR2 is SASEGT in the germline V gene. The DNA for the CDR3 is TGTGCCAGCAGTGAAGGGGTTCCTCAGCCCCAGCATTTT. Amino acids: CASSEGVPQPQHF.

Only a few counts were recorded for this clone. The identical CDR3 is also encoded by other nucleotide sequences in the sample. The rearrangement joins TRBV10-3 to TRBJ1-5, with D maybe TRBD1 (5 bases). The CDR3 is made up of 14 amino acids. The V gene's germline CDR1 is ENHRY and CDR2 SYGVKD. Trimming stripped 0 bases from V and 4 bases from J, with 7 bases between. CDR3 bases: TGTGCCATCAGTGAGTCGGGGGGGAATCAGCCCCAGCATTTT. Translating it yields CAISESGGNQPQHF.

V is TRBV4-2 and J is TRBJ1-1, with D maybe TRBD1 (6 bases). Germline CDR1 and CDR2: LGHNA and YNFKEQ. The CDR3 is made up of 14 amino acids. V lost 0 bases to trimming and J lost 7 bases, with 12 bases between them. CDR3: CASSQDRQVGEAFF. The CDR3 DNA reads as TGTGCCAGCAGCCAAGATCGACAGGTGGGTGAAGCTTTCTTT.

The J gene is TRBJ2-7, the V gene TRBV7-9, with a weak D call TRBD1 (5 bases). The CDR3 totals 15 residues. Germline CDR1 and CDR2: SEHNR and FQNEAQ (reference sequence). Trimming took off 0 bases at V and 5 bases at J, with 14 bases between the two ends. The CDR3 here is CASSLALPGFNEQYF. CDR3 in DNA: TGTGCCAGCAGCTTAGCGCTTCCAGGGTTTAACGAGCAGTACTTC.

To note about this clone: The sample has other DNA sequences that encode this CDR3 too. The CDR3 nucleotides read TGTGCCTGGAGTGTAGGAGGGACAGATACGCAGTATTTT. This sequence encodes CAWSVGGTDTQYF. The chain employs TRBV30 and TRBJ2-3; D may be TRBD2 (6 bases). This CDR3 comprises 13 residues. Trimming stripped 0 bases from V and 3 bases from J, with 7 bases between. Germline V gene lookup returns CDR1 GTSNPN and CDR2 SVGIG (reference sequence).

As concerns this clone: A far bigger clonotype differs at one base, so this is likely a read error. The chain is built from TRBV25-1 and TRBJ2-5; D perhaps matches TRBD1 (6 bases). With 3 bases removed from V and 1 base from J, the gap between germline ends came to 9 bases. CDR1 is MGHDK, CDR2 SYGVNS, per germline. This CDR3 contains 14 residues. Written as DNA, the CDR3 is TGTGCCAGCAGTGATCGGACAGTCCAAGAGACCCAGTACTTC. Amino acids: CASSDRTVQETQYF.

The chain joins TRBV29-1 to TRBJ1-3; D call uncertain. Germline CDR1 reads SQVTM; CDR2 reads ANQGSEA. There are 13 residues in the CDR3. Deletions cut 7 bases from V and 0 bases from J, with 10 bases between. DNA of the CDR3: TGCAGCGCGCAGTCTAGCTCTGGAAACACCATATATTTT. Translated, it gives CSAQSSSGNTIYF.

This sequence joins TRBV2 and TRBJ2-6, with 10 bases matching TRBD1. Germline CDR1 and CDR2: SNHLY and FYNNEI. Trimming cost V 10 bases and J 1 base; bases outside gene matches: 7. CDR3 size: 16 residues. CDR3 sequence (DNA): TGTGCCACCACTGGACAGGGGGGATCTGGGGCCAACGTCCTGACTTTC. This encodes CATTGQGGSGANVLTF. Together with reference TRBV2 and TRBJ2-6, the CDR3 gives the full variable domain: EPEVTQTPSHQVTQMGQEVILRCVPISNHLYFYWYRQILGQKVEFLVSFYNNEISEKSEIFDDQFSVERPDGSNFTLKIRSTKLEDSAMYFCATTGQGGSGANVLTFGAGSRLTVL.

With regard to this clone: Other DNA sequences in the sample encode the same CDR3. The genes are TRBV5-1 and TRBJ1-1, with 9 bases fitting TRBD1. Germline V gene lookup returns CDR1 SGHRS and CDR2 YFSETQ. V trimming: 4 bases; J trimming: 2 bases; junction bases outside the gene matches: 3. There are 14 residues in the CDR3. The CDR3 bases are TGCGCCAGCAGCCCGGACAGGGGTAACACTGAAGCTTTCTTT. This gives the protein CASSPDRGNTEAFF.

The rearrangement uses TRBV5-4 and TRBJ2-2; TRBD2 matches at 11 bases. Germline CDR1 reads SGHNT; CDR2 reads YYREEE (reference sequence). The trim removed 4 bases at V and 0 bases at J, leaving 5 bases unmatched. This CDR3 region has 17 residues. Here the CDR3 reads CASSRTSGPANTGELFF. The DNA of the CDR3 is TGTGCCAGCAGCCGGACTAGCGGGCCCGCGAACACCGGGGAGCTGTTTTTT.

The J gene is TRBJ2-5, the V gene TRBV7-9; possible D gene TRBD1, 7 bases. The CDR3 runs 16 residues. V lost 2 bases, J lost 0 bases, and 13 bases lay in between. Germline assignment: CDR1 SEHNR and CDR2 FQNEAQ (reference sequence). The CDR3 loop is CASSLRQGLYQETQYF. The CDR3 coding sequence is TGTGCCAGCAGCTTAAGACAGGGACTGTACCAAGAGACCCAGTACTTC.

V and J are TRBV7-6 and TRBJ2-5; possible D gene TRBD1, 6 bases. The germline V gene has CDR1 SGHVS and CDR2 FNYEAQ. There are 12 residues in the CDR3. Trimming left V 2 bases short and J 9 bases short, with 10 bases between. The CDR3 DNA follows: TGTGCCAGCAGCTTATCAGCAGGGGCCCAGTACTTC. Its translation is CASSLSAGAQYF.

V gene TRBV29-1 combines with J gene TRBJ1-1, with TRBD1 as a possible D gene (5 bases). This CDR3 comprises 12 residues. CDR1 and CDR2 (germline): SQVTM, ANQGSEA. CDR3 nucleotides: TGCGGGACGGTGGGGAGGAACACTGAAGCTTTCTTT. Protein: CGTVGRNTEAFF.

This clone has just one count. The rearrangement links TRBV7-2 to TRBJ2-4, with 7 bases that match TRBD2. The CDR3 covers 15 residues. V dropped 2 bases and J dropped 5; count of bases not matched to a gene: 6. The germline V gene encodes CDR1 SGHTA and CDR2 FQGNSA. In nucleotides, the CDR3 is TGTGCCAGCAGCTTAAGGGCGGGGGATCAAAACATTCAGTACTTC. Translating gives CASSLRAGDQNIQYF. The full variable domain, its missing parts supplied by reference TRBV7-2 and TRBJ2-4, is GAGVSQSPSNKVTEKGKDVELRCDPISGHTALYWYRQSLGQGLEFLIYFQGNSAPDKSGLPSDRFSAERTGGSVSTLTIQRTQQEDSAVYLCASSLRAGDQNIQYFGAGTRLSVL.

In this sample, this clone turned up once. The rearrangement uses TRBV28 and TRBJ2-7; D remains unclear. The germline V and J ends were trimmed by 6 bases and 6 bases, with 15 bases remaining between them. This CDR3 contains 13 residues. Germline CDR1 MDHEN, CDR2 SYDVKM. This CDR3 is CASSDPSPGEQYF. The CDR3 DNA is TGTGCCAGCAGCGACCCTTCACCTGGCGAGCAGTACTTC.

J is TRBJ1-1 and V is TRBV2, with no clear D. Per the germline V gene, CDR1 is SNHLY and CDR2 is FYNNEI. The CDR3 extends over 13 amino acids. Trimming removed 9 bases at V and 0 bases at J, with 11 bases between. The CDR3 nucleotides are TGTGCCAGGCAGGCCGAGGTGAACACTGAAGCTTTCTTT. It specifies CARQAEVNTEAFF.

The CDR3 nucleotides are TGCGCCAGCACATTAGCGGGAGGTGGGGTCTCCTACGAGCAGTACTTC. It encodes CASTLAGGGVSYEQYF. The rearrangement links TRBV5-1 to TRBJ2-7; TRBD2 aligns across 10 bases. Germline V CDR1 and CDR2: SGHRS, YFSETQ. This CDR3 has 16 residues. V lost 6 bases and J lost 0; bases outside the gene matches: 9. The full variable domain, completed using reference TRBV5-1 and TRBJ2-7, is KAGVTQTPRYLIKTRGQQVTLSCSPISGHRSVSWYQQTPGQGLQFLFEYFSETQRNKGNFPGRFSGRQFSNSRSEMNVSTLELGDSALYLCASTLAGGGVSYEQYFGPGTRLTVT.